The 21 T cell receptor beta chains given below trace back to one sample, sequenced in a study of blood T cells in healthy people across ages (dated by TCRdb to the mid-2010s). Library prep was done by 5' RACE. Sequencing was performed on an Illumina HiSeq 2500. A second PCR of 7 to 11 cycles was performed with a sample-barcoded 5' primer and a J-beta primer mix. TCRdb reran the public reads through fastp at Q25 and MiXCR, keeping productive beta chains. Each CDR3 protein gets just one entry, which takes the most common genes and DNA from the rows behind it. The sample profile shows about a million distinct CDR3 sequences; roughly two fifths of them were found once. Of the sample, around 13% falls within the top ten clones. Sequencing was performed on blood. The receptor set was obtained from a man aged 18 to 35 in good health.

This clonotype occurred a few times. This rearrangement joins TRBV18 to TRBJ1-2; 7 bases are shared with TRBD1. CDR3 length equals 14 residues. Germline values: CDR1 KGHSH, CDR2 LQKENI. Losses at the gene ends were 4 bases for V and 4 bases for J; bases not matched to a gene: 6. Here the CDR3 DNA reads TGTGCCAGCTCACTCGACAGGGACGTCTATGGCTACACCTTC. Its translation is CASSLDRDVYGYTF.

This clonotype was recorded a few times. The chain carries TRBV12-3 or TRBV12-4 and TRBJ1-2, with TRBD1 as a possible D gene (6 bases). CDR3 length: 13 residues. V shed 5 bases and J shed 4 bases, with 11 bases lying between them. The DNA for the CDR3 is TGTGCCAGCAGTGTAGGGGGACCCTATGGCTACACCTTC. Amino acid sequence: CASSVGGPYGYTF.

The chain couples TRBV9 to TRBJ1-2; TRBD1 aligns across 9 bases. CDR1 and CDR2 (germline): SGDLS, YYNGEE. V was pared by 0 bases and J by 2 bases, with 5 bases of the junction left unmatched. This CDR3 contains 16 residues. CDR3 amino acids: CASSVDAGQGNYGYTF. CDR3 in DNA: TGTGCCAGCAGCGTAGACGCGGGACAGGGAAACTATGGCTACACCTTC.

The J gene is TRBJ2-7, the V gene TRBV19; D perhaps matches TRBD1 (6 bases). CDR1 is LNHDA, CDR2 SQIVND, per germline (reference sequence). This CDR3 is 12 amino acids long. Between the trimmed V and J ends, which lost 11 bases and 0 bases, there was a span of 11 bases. The CDR3, as DNA: TGTGCCGTACAGGGCGGCTCCTACGAGCAGTACTTC. Amino acids: CAVQGGSYEQYF.

This clonotype showed up just a few times. The chain is built from TRBV20-1 and TRBJ1-5; D remains ambiguous. This CDR3 spans 13 amino acids. Between the trimmed V and J ends, which lost 3 bases and 6 bases, there was a span of 12 bases. Looked up from germline, CDR1 is DFQATT and CDR2 is SNEGSKA (reference sequence). For the CDR3, the DNA is TGCAGTGCTAGGGAGGTCCTAGGTCAGCCCCAGCATTTT. This sequence encodes CSAREVLGQPQHF.

With regard to this clonotype: A much larger clone lies one base from this, so it may be a read error. The chain couples TRBV12-3 or TRBV12-4 to TRBJ1-2, with a possible D match to TRBD1 (6 bases). V shed 6 bases and J shed 6 bases, with 14 bases lying between them. The CDR3 has 13 residues. CDR3 nucleotides: TGTGCCAGCAGCGCGGACAGCGGGAATGGCTACACCTTC. Its translation: CASSADSGNGYTF.

This clonotype was counted a single time. The V call is TRBV6-1, the J call TRBJ2-3; D call uncertain. Germline CDR1 reads MNHNS; CDR2 reads SASEGT. Trimming shortened V by 0 bases and J by 3 bases, and 10 bases separated the two germline ends. The CDR3 loop spans 15 amino acids. The CDR3 DNA follows: TGTGCCAGCAGTGAAGCTGTAGTAGGAACAGATACGCAGTATTTT. This translates into CASSEAVVGTDTQYF.

The V and J genes are TRBV4-3 and TRBJ1-4; tentatively, D is TRBD1 (6 bases). CDR1 and CDR2 (germline): LGHNA, YSLEER. V lost 0 bases, J lost 7 bases, and 15 bases lay in between. The CDR3 runs 16 residues. The CDR3 spells CASSQDGGESGEKLFF. The DNA for the CDR3 is TGCGCCAGCAGCCAAGACGGGGGCGAAAGCGGTGAAAAACTGTTTTTT.

The V call is TRBV2, the J call TRBJ1-5; 11 bases are shared with TRBD1. The V gene's germline CDR1 is SNHLY and CDR2 FYNNEI. This CDR3 is 15 amino acids long. Trimming at V came to 5 bases and at J to 2 bases, leaving 2 bases not matched to a gene. This CDR3 reads CASSRTGGRNQPQHF. CDR3 nucleotide sequence: TGTGCCAGCAGTCGGACAGGGGGCCGCAATCAGCCCCAGCATTTT.

The chain employs TRBV4-3 and TRBJ2-1; perhaps TRBD1 as D (6 bases). Germline CDR1 reads LGHNA; CDR2 reads YSLEER. This CDR3 has 17 residues. Trimming pared 0 bases from V and 6 bases from J, leaving 18 bases between. CDR3 sequence: CASSQDLGAPSSNEQFF. In DNA, the CDR3 is TGCGCCAGCAGCCAAGATTTGGGGGCGCCCTCAAGCAATGAGCAGTTCTTC.

This rearrangement joins TRBV7-8 to TRBJ1-4; D is unresolved. The CDR3 is 16 amino acids. V lost 5 bases and J lost 9, with 22 bases in between. The germline gives CDR1 SGHVS, CDR2 FQNEAQ. The CDR3 coding sequence is TGTGCCAGCAGCACACAACCCCCGGACCCAGATAAAAAACTGTTTTTT. This gives the protein CASSTQPPDPDKKLFF.

The J gene is TRBJ2-3, the V gene TRBV6-1; the D is unclear. The CDR3 extends over 15 amino acids. CDR1 is MNHNS and CDR2 is SASEGT in the germline V gene. Trimming stripped 3 bases from V and 1 base from J, with 11 bases between. This chain's CDR3 is CASSEIVSRTDTQYF. The CDR3 DNA reads as TGTGCCAGCAGTGAGATAGTATCTCGCACAGATACGCAGTATTTT.

This rearrangement joins TRBV24-1 to TRBJ2-3; D uncertain. Per germline, CDR1 KGHDR and CDR2 SFDVKD. The CDR3 covers 16 residues. V was shortened by 1 base and J by 2 bases, with 12 bases between the two germline ends. This chain's CDR3 is CATSDLGGQSTDTQYF. DNA of the CDR3: TGTGCCACCAGTGATTTAGGTGGCCAGTCCACAGATACGCAGTATTTT.

A remark on this clonotype: A much larger clone differs by one base, so this may be a read error. The gene calls are TRBV3-1 and TRBJ1-1; possibly TRBD1 for D (5 bases). V was pared by 6 bases and J by 3 bases, with 8 bases between. The CDR3 consists of 12 residues. Germline V gives CDR1 LGHDT, CDR2 YNNKEL (reference sequence). CDR3: CASRDMHTEAFF. Here the CDR3 DNA reads TGTGCCAGCAGGGACATGCACACTGAAGCTTTCTTT.

The chain carries TRBV29-1 and TRBJ2-5; D possibly corresponds to TRBD2 (7 bases). Germline V CDR1 and CDR2: SQVTM, ANQGSEA. The V gene lost 5 bases and the J gene lost 11 bases, with 18 bases spanning the gap. This CDR3 spans 12 amino acids. In DNA, the CDR3 is TGCAGCGTTAATTGGGGGGGCAATGAGCAGTACTTC. It is translated as CSVNWGGNEQYF.

This clonotype occurred a few times. The chain couples TRBV6-2 or TRBV6-3 to TRBJ2-2; 10 bases match TRBD2. The germline V gene has CDR1 MNHEY and CDR2 SVGEGT. The CDR3 totals 17 residues. Unmatched junction bases numbered 14, after V lost 7 bases and J lost 6 bases. The CDR3 DNA reads TGTGCCAGCACCCGTAGAAGCGGGGGGGCGATTGCCGGGGAGCTGTTTTTT. It encodes CASTRRSGGAIAGELFF.

With respect to this clonotype: A read error may explain this, as a much larger clone is one base away. The V and J genes are TRBV7-9 and TRBJ1-1; D possibly corresponds to TRBD1 (6 bases). With 8 bases removed from V and 0 bases from J, the gap between germline ends came to 7 bases. Germline loops: CDR1 SEHNR, CDR2 FQNEAQ (reference sequence). The CDR3 is 12 amino acids. DNA for the CDR3: TGTGCCAGCGGACAGTTGAACACTGAAGCTTTCTTT. Translating gives CASGQLNTEAFF.

This sequence joins TRBV10-3 and TRBJ1-1; a possible D gene is TRBD1 (5 bases). V shed 3 bases and J shed 6 bases, with 11 bases lying between them. Germline V CDR1 and CDR2: ENHRY, SYGVKD. The CDR3 extends over 13 amino acids. The CDR3 sequence: CAISDKGPPEAFF. DNA of the CDR3: TGTGCCATCAGTGACAAGGGACCCCCTGAAGCTTTCTTT.

This clonotype has a handful of counts. V and J are TRBV7-9 and TRBJ1-1; D is perhaps TRBD1 (5 bases). Per germline, CDR1 SEHNR and CDR2 FQNEAQ (reference sequence). The length of the CDR3 is 14 residues. The V gene lost 8 bases and the J gene lost 1 base, with 14 bases spanning the gap. Here the CDR3 reads CASQEGNRNTEAFF. The CDR3 coding sequence is TGTGCCAGCCAGGAGGGGAACAGGAACACTGAAGCTTTCTTT.

This clonotype is a singleton in its sample. V and J are TRBV7-3 and TRBJ2-1; tentatively, D is TRBD2 (6 bases). The germline V gene has CDR1 SGHTA and CDR2 FQGTGA. The CDR3 has 14 amino acids. V was pared by 5 bases and J by 5 bases, with 13 bases between. CDR3 bases: TGTGCCAGCAGCGTGACTAGTTCCCACAATGAGCAGTTCTTC. It translates to CASSVTSSHNEQFF.

The V call is TRBV7-2, the J call TRBJ1-2; 8 nucleotides agree with TRBD1. J lost 8 bases, V lost 1 base, and 9 bases had no gene match. Per the germline V gene, CDR1 is SGHTA and CDR2 is FQGNSA. This CDR3 contains 15 residues. The CDR3 sequence: CASSLGAGGGSGYTF. The CDR3 DNA is TGTGCCAGCAGCTTAGGCGCAGGGGGCGGCTCAGGCTACACCTTC.